This T cell receptor (beta chain) was sequenced during a study of CD8 T cells in Susac syndrome. RNA was extracted with the RNeasy kit, and a quantity of about 0.45 to 1 ug was reverse transcribed using random hexamers. TCRdb passed the immunoSEQ multiplex PCR reads through MiXCR, listing each CDR3 protein once. Among under 200,000 distinct CDR3 sequences listed, 90% to 95% were seen once. J gave up 7 bases and V 4 bases, and 10 bases lay outside the gene matches. The CDR3 consists of 17 residues. The germline gives CDR1 KGHDR, CDR2 SFDVKD. The chain is built from TRBV24-1 and TRBJ1-5, with TRBD1 matching over 12 bases. The sequencing sample was made of CD4+ T cells from PBMCs. The clonotype was recovered from a human donor in good health. The CDR3 protein is CATSEFLGQGAEQPQHF. DNA of the CDR3: TGTGCCACCAGTGAATTTTTGGGACAGGGGGCAGAGCAGCCCCAGCATTTT.